These 4 T cell receptor beta chains originate from one sample sequenced in a study of blood T cell repertoires in COVID-19. Clones were sequenced by immunoSEQ multiplex PCR, and TCRdb holds only the in-frame ones, with some missing. Here the sample spans 200,000 to 250,000 clones, roughly 86% being singletons. The specimen was peripheral blood. These receptors were obtained from a man aged 55-75 years with acute or convalescent COVID-19.

The rearrangement joins TRBV7-9 to TRBJ1-4; 7 bases are shared with TRBD1. Germline CDR1 SEHNR, CDR2 FQNEAQ (reference sequence). This CDR3 has 15 amino acids. Losses at the gene ends were 5 bases for V and 6 bases for J; bases not matched to a gene: 9. The CDR3 is CASSHNRGGDEKLFF. Written as DNA, the CDR3 is TGTGCCAGCAGCCATAACAGGGGCGGAGATGAAAAACTGTTTTTT.

The J gene is TRBJ2-7, the V gene TRBV12-3 or TRBV12-4; TRBD2 might be the D (5 bases). Between the trimmed V and J ends, which lost 4 bases and 4 bases, there was a span of 11 bases. The CDR3 is 13 amino acids. The CDR3 bases are TGTGCCAGCAGTTCCGAAACGGGATACGAGCAGTACTTC. Encoded protein: CASSSETGYEQYF.

V and J are TRBV5-6 and TRBJ1-2; 8 bases fit TRBD1. This CDR3 is built from 14 residues. The J segment lost 0 bases and the V segment lost 4 bases, leaving 2 bases of the junction unmatched. Germline CDR1 and CDR2: SGHDT and YYEEEE. The DNA of the CDR3 is TGTGCCAGCAGCCCGGGACAGGCTAACTATGGCTACACCTTC. Amino acids: CASSPGQANYGYTF.

The chain recombines TRBV27 with TRBJ1-1; the D gene is possibly TRBD1 (5 bases). Trimming removed 0 bases from V and 0 bases from J, with 8 bases in between. The CDR3 length is 15 residues. Germline CDR1 reads MNHEY; CDR2 reads SMNVEV (reference sequence). CDR3 nucleotide sequence: TGTGCCAGCAGTTTATCGCGACAGATGAACACTGAAGCTTTCTTT. Its translation is CASSLSRQMNTEAFF.